These 15 T cell receptor beta chains were sequenced from one sample in a study of blood T cell repertoires in COVID-19 (dated by TCRdb to between 2020 and 2021). Library creation used the immunoSEQ multiplex PCR assay. Held by TCRdb, this immuneACCESS table contains in-frame sequences only and omits some clones. Under half of the omission traces to an unresolved V gene where checked; the cause of the rest is unknown. The sample table contains about 250,000 clones; only one count was recorded for around 87% of them. The ten largest clonotypes hold roughly 2.5% of the sample. The sequencing sample was made of PBMCs or T cells enriched from blood (not recorded which). The origin of the receptors is a woman under 30 who had recovered from COVID-19.

CDR3: CASSEAGFGTGAPPLHF. The CDR3 DNA sequence: TGTGCCAGCAGTGAAGCGGGGTTTGGGACAGGGGCGCCACCCCTCCACTTT. The chain links TRBV6-1 to TRBJ1-6; 10 bases map to TRBD1. Germline CDR1 and CDR2: MNHNS and SASEGT. CDR3 length: 17 residues. The junction had 10 bases not matched to a gene; V was cut back by 0 bases and J by 11 bases.

This chain links TRBV21-1 with TRBJ1-6; the listed D gene, TRBD1, was not tested against the DNA. TRBV21-1 is termed a pseudogene. The CDR3 is made up of 17 amino acids. CDR3 sequence reads: CASSKGGTRSYNSPLHF. CDR3 bases: TGTGCCAGCAGCAAGGGTGGGACACGCTCCTATAATTCACCCCTCCACTTT.

The sample holds one count of this clone. The chain carries TRBV24-1 and TRBJ2-2; 8 bases fit TRBD1. The CDR3 is 16 residues long. V was pared by 6 bases and J by 2 bases, with 7 bases of the junction left unmatched. CDR1 and CDR2 from the germline V gene are KGHDR and SFDVKD. The CDR3 loop reads CATSPRTGTNTGELFF. The CDR3 nucleotides are TGTGCCACCAGTCCGCGGACAGGGACTAACACCGGGGAGCTGTTTTTT.

The count of this clone is one. V and J are TRBV29-1 and TRBJ1-1; D is uncertain. The germline CDR1 and CDR2 sequences are SQVTM and ANQGSEA. The germline V and J ends were trimmed by 5 bases and 7 bases, with 8 bases remaining between them. This CDR3 spans 10 amino acids. CDR3 region: CSVQLVEAFF. CDR3 DNA sequence: TGCAGCGTTCAGCTAGTTGAAGCTTTCTTT.

The chain joins TRBV18 to TRBJ1-2; D gene unclear. Germline lookup yields CDR1 KGHSH and CDR2 LQKENI. Trimming cost V 1 base and J 6 bases, with 9 bases left between them. The CDR3 is made up of 13 amino acids. The CDR3 nucleotides are TGTGCCAGCTCACCACTATCGGGAGATGGCTACACCTTC. This codes for CASSPLSGDGYTF.

The gene calls are TRBV18 and TRBJ1-2, with TRBD1 identical over 7 bases. CDR1 and CDR2 from the germline V gene are KGHSH and LQKENI. CDR3 length equals 14 residues. J was trimmed by 6 bases and V by 6 bases; bases with no gene match: 10. The CDR3 reads CASSLDRASNGYTF. The DNA for the CDR3 is TGTGCCAGCTCCCTCGACAGGGCCTCGAATGGCTACACCTTC.

The genes are TRBV5-1 and TRBJ1-5, with TRBD1 as a possible D gene (5 bases). The length of the CDR3 is 14 residues. Germline assignment: CDR1 SGHRS and CDR2 YFSETQ. The V gene lost 2 bases and the J gene lost 6 bases, with 12 bases spanning the gap. The CDR3 spells CASSFGGEGQPQHF. CDR3 nucleotide sequence: TGCGCCAGCAGCTTCGGGGGGGAGGGTCAGCCCCAGCATTTT.

This chain uses TRBV3-1 (or the pseudogene TRBV3-2) with TRBJ1-2; maybe TRBD1 (6 bases). Between the trimmed V and J ends, which lost 4 bases and 6 bases, there was a span of 15 bases. The germline V gene encodes CDR1 LGHDT and CDR2 YNNKEL (reference sequence). The CDR3 totals 14 residues. Written as DNA, the CDR3 is TGTGCCAGCAGCCCCCTCCCAGGGGATAATGGCTACACCTTC. Amino acid sequence: CASSPLPGDNGYTF.

This chain joins TRBV19 and TRBJ2-6; TRBD2 aligns across 7 bases. Germline V gene sequence: CDR1 LNHDA, CDR2 SQIVND (reference sequence). V dropped 2 bases and J dropped 0; count of bases not matched to a gene: 7. The CDR3 totals 18 residues. The CDR3 is CASSISGGGFSGANVLTF. The CDR3, as DNA: TGTGCCAGTAGTATATCCGGCGGGGGATTCTCTGGGGCCAACGTCCTGACTTTC. The complete variable domain, with remaining parts taken from reference TRBV19 and TRBJ2-6, reads DGGITQSPKYLFRKEGQNVTLSCEQNLNHDAMYWYRQDPGQGLRLIYYSQIVNDFQKGDIAEGYSVSREKKESFPLTVTSAQKNPTAFYLCASSISGGGFSGANVLTFGAGSRLTVL.

The chain recombines TRBV5-1 with TRBJ2-3; TRBD2 aligns across 7 bases. V lost 4 bases and J lost 7; bases outside the gene matches: 21. The CDR3 contains 18 residues. Germline-derived CDR1 and CDR2 are SGHRS and YFSETQ. Here the CDR3 reads CASSPNPGLPSSTYTQYF. The CDR3 DNA is TGCGCCAGCAGCCCCAATCCGGGACTACCATCGTCCACGTATACGCAGTATTTT.

The chain employs TRBV5-8 and TRBJ1-5; 7 bases match TRBD1. The CDR3 runs to 14 residues. Germline V gives CDR1 SGHTS, CDR2 YDEGEE. V was clipped by 4 bases and J by 6 bases; unmatched bases: 7. CDR3 loop: CASSAQGPIQPQHF. The CDR3 nucleotides read TGTGCCAGCAGCGCACAGGGGCCTATTCAGCCCCAGCATTTT.

The J gene is TRBJ1-4, the V gene TRBV29-1; 7 bases line up with TRBD1. The CDR3 is 12 residues long. Losses at the gene ends were 7 bases for V and 4 bases for J; bases not matched to a gene: 3. Germline V gene sequence: CDR1 SQVTM, CDR2 ANQGSEA. The chain's CDR3 is CSAGDSNEKLFF. CDR3 coding DNA: TGCAGCGCCGGGGACAGTAATGAAAAACTGTTTTTT. Drawing the rest from reference TRBV29-1 and TRBJ1-4, the complete variable domain is SAVISQKPSRDICQRGTSLTIQCQVDSQVTMMFWYRQQPGQSLTLIATANQGSEATYESGFVIDKFPISRPNLTFSTLTVSNMSPEDSSIYLCSAGDSNEKLFFGSGTQLSVL.

V gene TRBV24-1 combines with J gene TRBJ2-1; tentatively, D is TRBD2 (5 bases). The germline CDR1 and CDR2 sequences are KGHDR and SFDVKD. Trimming left V 7 bases short and J 4 bases short, with 7 bases between. The CDR3 contains 12 residues. CDR3 residues: CATRGDYNEQFF. The CDR3 DNA reads as TGTGCCACCAGGGGAGATTACAATGAGCAGTTCTTC.

This rearrangement joins TRBV4-2 to TRBJ2-1; TRBD2 aligns across 10 bases. Germline CDR1 reads LGHNA; CDR2 reads YNFKEQ. The CDR3 is 15 residues long. V shed 1 base, J shed 7 bases, and the junction held 4 bases outside the gene matches. CDR3 sequence: CASSQGERGGNEQFF. DNA of the CDR3: TGTGCCAGCAGCCAAGGGGAGCGGGGGGGGAATGAGCAGTTCTTC.

V usage is TRBV19 and J usage is TRBJ1-2; D gene ambiguous. V gave up 8 bases and J gave up 5 bases, with 12 bases separating them. The CDR3 is made up of 12 amino acids. Germline V gene sequence: CDR1 LNHDA, CDR2 SQIVND (reference sequence). The DNA of the CDR3 is TGTGCCAGTGCCGCCGGGGATTATGGCTACACCTTC. It yields the protein CASAAGDYGYTF.